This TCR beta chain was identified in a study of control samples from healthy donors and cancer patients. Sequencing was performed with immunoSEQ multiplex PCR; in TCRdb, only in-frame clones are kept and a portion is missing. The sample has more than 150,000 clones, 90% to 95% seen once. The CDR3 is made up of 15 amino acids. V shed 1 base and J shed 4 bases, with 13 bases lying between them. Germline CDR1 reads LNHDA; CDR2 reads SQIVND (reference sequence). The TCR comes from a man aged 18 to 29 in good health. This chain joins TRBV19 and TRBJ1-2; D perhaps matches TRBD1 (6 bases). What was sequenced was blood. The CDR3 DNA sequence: TGTGCCAGTAGTATAGGGTCCCAGGGGACCTATGGCTACACCTTC. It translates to CASSIGSQGTYGYTF. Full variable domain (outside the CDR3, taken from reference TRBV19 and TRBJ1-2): DGGITQSPKYLFRKEGQNVTLSCEQNLNHDAMYWYRQDPGQGLRLIYYSQIVNDFQKGDIAEGYSVSREKKESFPLTVTSAQKNPTAFYLCASSIGSQGTYGYTFGSGTRLTVV.